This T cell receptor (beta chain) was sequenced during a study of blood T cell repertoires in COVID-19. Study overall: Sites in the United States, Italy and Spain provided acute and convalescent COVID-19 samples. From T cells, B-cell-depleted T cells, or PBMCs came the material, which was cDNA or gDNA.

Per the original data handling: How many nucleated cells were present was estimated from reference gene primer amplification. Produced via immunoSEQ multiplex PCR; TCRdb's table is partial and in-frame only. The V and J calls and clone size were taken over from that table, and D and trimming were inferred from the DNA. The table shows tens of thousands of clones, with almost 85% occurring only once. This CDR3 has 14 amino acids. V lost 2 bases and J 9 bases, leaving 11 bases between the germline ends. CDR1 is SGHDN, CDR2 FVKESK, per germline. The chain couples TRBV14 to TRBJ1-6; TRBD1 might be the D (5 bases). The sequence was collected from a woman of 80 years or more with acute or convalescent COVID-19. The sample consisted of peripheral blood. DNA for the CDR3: TGTGCCAGCAGCCAATCGGGGGGAAGTTCACCCCTCCACTTT. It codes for CASSQSGGSSPLHF.